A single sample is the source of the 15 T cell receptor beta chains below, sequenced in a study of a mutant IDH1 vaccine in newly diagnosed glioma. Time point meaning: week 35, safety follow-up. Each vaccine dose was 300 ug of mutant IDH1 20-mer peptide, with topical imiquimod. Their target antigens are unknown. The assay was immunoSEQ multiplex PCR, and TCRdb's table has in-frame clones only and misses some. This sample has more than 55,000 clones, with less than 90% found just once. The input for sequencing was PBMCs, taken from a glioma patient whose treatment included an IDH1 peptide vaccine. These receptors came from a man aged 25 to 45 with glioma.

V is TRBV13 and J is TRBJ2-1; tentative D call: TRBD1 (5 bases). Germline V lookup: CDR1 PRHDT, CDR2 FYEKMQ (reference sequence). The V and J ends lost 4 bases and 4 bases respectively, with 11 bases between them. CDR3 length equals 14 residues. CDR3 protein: CASSSRDSYNEQFF. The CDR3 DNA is TGTGCCAGCAGCTCGAGAGACAGTTACAATGAGCAGTTCTTC. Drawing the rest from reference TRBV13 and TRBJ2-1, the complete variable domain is AAGVIQSPRHLIKEKRETATLKCYPIPRHDTVYWYQQGPGQDPQFLISFYEKMQSDKGSIPDRFSAQQFSDYHSELNMSSLELGDSALYFCASSSRDSYNEQFFGPGTRLTVL.

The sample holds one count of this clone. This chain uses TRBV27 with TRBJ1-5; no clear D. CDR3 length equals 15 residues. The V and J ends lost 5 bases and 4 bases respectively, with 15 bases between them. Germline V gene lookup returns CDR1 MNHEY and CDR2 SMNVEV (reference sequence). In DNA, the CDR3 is TGTGCCAGCAGTAAGGGCAATGATGAGAATCAGCCCCAGCATTTT. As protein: CASSKGNDENQPQHF.

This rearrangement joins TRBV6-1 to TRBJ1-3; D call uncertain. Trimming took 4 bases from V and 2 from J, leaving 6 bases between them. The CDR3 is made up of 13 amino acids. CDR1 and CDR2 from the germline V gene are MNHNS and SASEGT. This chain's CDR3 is CASSARTGNTIYF. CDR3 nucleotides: TGTGCCAGCAGTGCTAGGACTGGAAACACCATATATTTT.

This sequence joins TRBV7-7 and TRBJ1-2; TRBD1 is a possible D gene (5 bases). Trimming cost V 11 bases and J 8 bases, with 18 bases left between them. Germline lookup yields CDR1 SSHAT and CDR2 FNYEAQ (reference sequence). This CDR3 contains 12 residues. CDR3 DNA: TGTGCCGTCAGCGACAGTGTGGAAGGCTACACCTTC. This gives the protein CAVSDSVEGYTF.

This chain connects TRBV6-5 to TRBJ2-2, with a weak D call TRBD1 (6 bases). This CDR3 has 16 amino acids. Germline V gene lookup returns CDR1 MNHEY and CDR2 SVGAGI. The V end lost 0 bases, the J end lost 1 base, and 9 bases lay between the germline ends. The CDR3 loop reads CASSYSGTRNTGELFF. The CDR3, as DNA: TGTGCCAGCAGTTACTCCGGGACAAGGAACACCGGGGAGCTGTTTTTT.

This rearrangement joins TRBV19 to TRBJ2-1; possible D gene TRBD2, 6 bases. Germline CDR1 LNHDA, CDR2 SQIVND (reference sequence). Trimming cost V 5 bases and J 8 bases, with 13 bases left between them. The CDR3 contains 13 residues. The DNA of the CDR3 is TGTGCCAGTAGTGTCAGACTAGTAGATGAGCAGTTCTTC. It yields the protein CASSVRLVDEQFF.

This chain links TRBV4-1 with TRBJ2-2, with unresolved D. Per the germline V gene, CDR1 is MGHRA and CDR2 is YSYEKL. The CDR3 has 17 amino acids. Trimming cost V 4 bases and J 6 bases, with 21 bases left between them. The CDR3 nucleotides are TGCGCCAGCAGCCTCGGGTCTCACCTTAAAACCCCCGGGGAGCTGTTTTTT. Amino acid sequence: CASSLGSHLKTPGELFF.

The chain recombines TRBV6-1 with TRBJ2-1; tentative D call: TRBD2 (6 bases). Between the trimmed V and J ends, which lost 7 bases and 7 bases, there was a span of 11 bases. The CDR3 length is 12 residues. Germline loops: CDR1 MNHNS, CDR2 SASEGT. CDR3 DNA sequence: TGTGCCAGCACCGGGCTAGCGAATGAGCAGTTCTTC. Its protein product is CASTGLANEQFF.

CDR3 residues: CASSARVNSYEQYF. CDR3 DNA: TGTGCCAGCAGTGCTCGGGTGAACTCCTACGAGCAGTACTTC. The J gene is TRBJ2-7, the V gene TRBV2; D is uncertain. The CDR3 is 14 residues long. V lost 4 bases and J 0 bases, leaving 10 bases between the germline ends. Germline CDR1 is SNHLY and CDR2 is FYNNEI.

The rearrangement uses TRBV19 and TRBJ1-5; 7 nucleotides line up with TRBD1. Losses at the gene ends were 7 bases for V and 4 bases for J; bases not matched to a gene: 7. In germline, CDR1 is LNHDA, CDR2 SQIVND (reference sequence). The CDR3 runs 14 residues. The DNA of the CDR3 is TGTGCCAGTATTGGCAGGGGGAGTAATCAGCCCCAGCATTTT. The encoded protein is CASIGRGSNQPQHF.

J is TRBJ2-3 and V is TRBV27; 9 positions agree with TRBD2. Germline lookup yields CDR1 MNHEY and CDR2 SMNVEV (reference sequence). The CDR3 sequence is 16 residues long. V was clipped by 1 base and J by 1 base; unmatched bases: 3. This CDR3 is CASSLWASGGTDTQYF. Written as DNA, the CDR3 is TGTGCCAGCAGTTTATGGGCTAGCGGGGGCACAGATACGCAGTATTTT.

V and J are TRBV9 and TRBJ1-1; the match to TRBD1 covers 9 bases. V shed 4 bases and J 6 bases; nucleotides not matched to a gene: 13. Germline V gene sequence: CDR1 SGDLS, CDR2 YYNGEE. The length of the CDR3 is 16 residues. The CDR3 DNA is TGTGCCAGCAGCTACCGGGACAGGGCTGGAAGGGCTGAAGCTTTCTTT. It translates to CASSYRDRAGRAEAFF.

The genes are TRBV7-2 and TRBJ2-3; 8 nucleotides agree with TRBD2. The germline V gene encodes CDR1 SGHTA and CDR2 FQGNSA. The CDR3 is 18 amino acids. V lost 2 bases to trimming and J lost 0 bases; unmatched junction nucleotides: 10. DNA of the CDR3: TGTGCCAGCAGCTTACCCCTCGGGGAGCGGGGGAGCACAGATACGCAGTATTTT. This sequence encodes CASSLPLGERGSTDTQYF.

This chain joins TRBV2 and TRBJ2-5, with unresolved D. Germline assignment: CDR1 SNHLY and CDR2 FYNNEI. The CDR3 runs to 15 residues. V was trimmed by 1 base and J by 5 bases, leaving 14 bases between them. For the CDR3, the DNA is TGTGCCAGCAGTGAAGGGCCGGGCGGTCTCGAGACCCAGTACTTC. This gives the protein CASSEGPGGLETQYF.

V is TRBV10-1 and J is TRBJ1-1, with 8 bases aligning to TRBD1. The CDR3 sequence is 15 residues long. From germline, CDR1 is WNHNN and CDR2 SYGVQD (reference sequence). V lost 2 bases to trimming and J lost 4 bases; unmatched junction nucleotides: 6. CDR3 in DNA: TGCGCCAGCAGTGAGCCCGGACAGGGCCCCACTGAAGCTTTCTTT. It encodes CASSEPGQGPTEAFF.